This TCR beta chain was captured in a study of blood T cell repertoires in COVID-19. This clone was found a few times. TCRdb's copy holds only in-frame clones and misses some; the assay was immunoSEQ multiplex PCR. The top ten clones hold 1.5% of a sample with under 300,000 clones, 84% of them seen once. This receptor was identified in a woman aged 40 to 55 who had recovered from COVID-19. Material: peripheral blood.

The CDR3: CASSHLKNQPQHF. In DNA, the CDR3 is TGTGCCAGCAGCCACCTAAAGAATCAGCCCCAGCATTTT. The V call is TRBV3-1 (or the pseudogene TRBV3-2), the J call TRBJ1-5, with unresolved D. Per germline, CDR1 LGHDT and CDR2 YNNKEL (reference sequence). CDR3 length equals 13 residues. With 3 bases removed from V and 4 bases from J, the gap between germline ends came to 7 bases.